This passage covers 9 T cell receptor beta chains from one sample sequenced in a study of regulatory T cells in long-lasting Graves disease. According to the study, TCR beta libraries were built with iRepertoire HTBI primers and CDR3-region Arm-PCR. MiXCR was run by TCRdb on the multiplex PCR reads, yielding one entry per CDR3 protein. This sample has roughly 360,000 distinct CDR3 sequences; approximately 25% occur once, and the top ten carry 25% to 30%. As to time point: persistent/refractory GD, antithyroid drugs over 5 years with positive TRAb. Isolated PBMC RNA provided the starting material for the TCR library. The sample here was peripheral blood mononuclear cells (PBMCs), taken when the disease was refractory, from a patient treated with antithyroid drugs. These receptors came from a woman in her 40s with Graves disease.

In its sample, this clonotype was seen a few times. The CDR3 is CASSPGPNYNSPLHF. The CDR3 DNA sequence: TGTGCCAGCAGCCCGGGACCGAACTATAATTCACCCCTCCACTTT. The chain uses TRBV7-9 and TRBJ1-6; tentative D call: TRBD1 (5 bases). CDR3 size: 15 residues. V gave up 5 bases and J gave up 3 bases, with 11 bases separating them. Per germline, CDR1 SEHNR and CDR2 FQNEAQ (reference sequence).

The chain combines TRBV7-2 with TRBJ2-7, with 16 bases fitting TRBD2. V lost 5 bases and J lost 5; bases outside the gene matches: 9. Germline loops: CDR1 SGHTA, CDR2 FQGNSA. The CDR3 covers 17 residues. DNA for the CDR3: TGTGCCAGCAGCCGACCGGGACTAGCGGGAGGGTTTGACGAGCAGTACTTC. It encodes CASSRPGLAGGFDEQYF.

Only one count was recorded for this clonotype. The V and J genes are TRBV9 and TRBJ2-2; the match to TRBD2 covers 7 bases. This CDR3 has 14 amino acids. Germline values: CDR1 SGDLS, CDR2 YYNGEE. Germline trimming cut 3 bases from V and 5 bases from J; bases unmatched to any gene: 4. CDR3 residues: CASSAQLATGELFF. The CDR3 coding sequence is TGTGCCAGCAGCGCCCAACTAGCGACCGGGGAGCTGTTTTTT. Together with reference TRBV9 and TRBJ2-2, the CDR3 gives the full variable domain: DSGVTQTPKHLITATGQRVTLRCSPRSGDLSVYWYQQSLDQGLQFLIQYYNGEERAKGNILERFSAQQFPDLHSELNLSSLELGDSALYFCASSAQLATGELFFGEGSRLTVL.

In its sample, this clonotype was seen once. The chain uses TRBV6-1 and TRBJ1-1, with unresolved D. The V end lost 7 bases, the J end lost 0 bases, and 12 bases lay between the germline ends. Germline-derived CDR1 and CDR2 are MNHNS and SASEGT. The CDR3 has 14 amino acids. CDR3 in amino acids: CASIRSGVNTEAFF. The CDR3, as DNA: TGTGCCAGCATCAGGTCCGGAGTGAACACTGAAGCTTTCTTT.

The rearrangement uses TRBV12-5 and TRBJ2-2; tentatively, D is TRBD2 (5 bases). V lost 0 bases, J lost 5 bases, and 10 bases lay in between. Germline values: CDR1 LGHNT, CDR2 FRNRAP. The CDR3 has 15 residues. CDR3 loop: CASGLVHRGTGELFF. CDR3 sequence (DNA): TGTGCTAGTGGTTTGGTACACCGCGGGACCGGGGAGCTGTTTTTT.

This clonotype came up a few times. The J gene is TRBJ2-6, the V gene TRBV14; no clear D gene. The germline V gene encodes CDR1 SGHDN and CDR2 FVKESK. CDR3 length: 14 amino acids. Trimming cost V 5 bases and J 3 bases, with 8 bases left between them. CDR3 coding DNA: TGTGCCAGCAGCTATGTTGGTGGGGCCAACGTCCTGACTTTC. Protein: CASSYVGGANVLTF.

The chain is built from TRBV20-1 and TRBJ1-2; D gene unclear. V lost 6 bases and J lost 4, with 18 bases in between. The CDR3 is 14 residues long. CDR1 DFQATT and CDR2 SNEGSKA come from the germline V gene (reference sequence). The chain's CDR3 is CSAPTIRASYGYTF. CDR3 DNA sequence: TGCAGTGCCCCAACCATCCGGGCCAGCTATGGCTACACCTTC.

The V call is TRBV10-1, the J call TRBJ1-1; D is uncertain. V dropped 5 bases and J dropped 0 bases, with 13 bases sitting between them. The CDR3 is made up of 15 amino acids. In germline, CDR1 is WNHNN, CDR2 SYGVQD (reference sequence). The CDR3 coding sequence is TGCGCCAGCAGTAAGGGCAGGAACATGAACACTGAAGCTTTCTTT. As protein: CASSKGRNMNTEAFF.

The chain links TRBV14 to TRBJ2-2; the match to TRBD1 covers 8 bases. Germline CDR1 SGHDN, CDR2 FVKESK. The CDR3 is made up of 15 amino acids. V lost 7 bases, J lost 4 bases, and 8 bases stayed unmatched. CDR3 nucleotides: TGTGCCAGCATCTGGGGACAGGAATTCACCGGGGAGCTGTTTTTT. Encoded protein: CASIWGQEFTGELFF.